Following are 11 T cell receptor beta chains from one sample sequenced in a study of blood T cell repertoires in COVID-19. TCRdb's copy holds only in-frame clones and misses some; the assay was immunoSEQ multiplex PCR. Among fewer than 400,000 clones listed, about 86% were seen once. The sample comprised peripheral blood. Every receptor here comes from a man under 40 with active or convalescent COVID-19.

The CDR3 spells CATSDPGTSGGYNEQFF. The CDR3 nucleotides are TGTGCCACCAGTGATCCCGGGACTAGCGGGGGATACAATGAGCAGTTCTTC. The chain combines TRBV24-1 with TRBJ2-1; 14 bases match TRBD2. The CDR3 has 17 amino acids. Germline trimming cut 3 bases from V and 4 bases from J; bases unmatched to any gene: 4. CDR1 and CDR2 from the germline V gene are KGHDR and SFDVKD.

This chain uses TRBV6-6 with TRBJ2-7; no firm D call. Germline CDR1 is MNHNY and CDR2 is SVGAGI (reference sequence). The ends were cut back, 5 bases at V and 2 bases at J, with 4 bases in the middle. The CDR3 extends over 11 amino acids. The CDR3 DNA reads TGTGCCAGCAGTGAGGCCTACGAGCAGTACTTC. This codes for CASSEAYEQYF.

The V gene is TRBV6-5, the J gene TRBJ1-1; a weak D match, TRBD1 (5 bases). In germline, CDR1 is MNHEY, CDR2 SVGAGI. This CDR3 is built from 15 residues. Trimming removed 7 bases from V and 4 bases from J, with 19 bases in between. CDR3 in amino acids: CASILLAPGGTEAFF. The CDR3 DNA follows: TGTGCCAGCATTCTACTCGCTCCGGGGGGCACTGAAGCTTTCTTT.

The V gene is TRBV11-2, the J gene TRBJ2-5; TRBD2 might be the D (6 bases). The CDR3 sequence is 15 residues long. From germline, CDR1 is SGHAT and CDR2 FQNNGV. Trimming shortened V by 3 bases and J by 5 bases, and 16 bases separated the two germline ends. In DNA form, the CDR3 reads TGTGCCAGCAGCTTCGGGACCACTGGGGGGGAGACCCAGTACTTC. It is translated as CASSFGTTGGETQYF.

V gene TRBV13 combines with J gene TRBJ2-7, with D possibly TRBD2 on 5 matching bases. The CDR3 has 17 amino acids. Trimming took off 4 bases at V and 4 bases at J, with 23 bases between the two ends. Germline assignment: CDR1 PRHDT and CDR2 FYEKMQ (reference sequence). CDR3 DNA sequence: TGTGCCAGCAGCTCGATATGGGCATTGGACGGGGAGTACGAGCAGTACTTC. Amino acids: CASSSIWALDGEYEQYF.

This clone has only a few counts. V and J are TRBV11-3 and TRBJ1-4; D is unclear. The CDR3 has 16 amino acids. Trimming stripped 0 bases from V and 10 bases from J, with 18 bases between. The germline CDR1 and CDR2 sequences are SGHNT and YENEEA. CDR3 sequence reads: CASSLDSGKPFRKLFF. CDR3 coding DNA: TGTGCCAGCAGCTTAGATTCGGGGAAACCGTTCCGAAAACTGTTTTTT.

The genes are TRBV27 and TRBJ2-6; TRBD2 matches 8 bases. This CDR3 spans 15 amino acids. Germline-derived CDR1 and CDR2 are MNHEY and SMNVEV (reference sequence). The J segment lost 2 bases and the V segment lost 4 bases, leaving 1 base of the junction unmatched. CDR3 sequence: CASSSGGAGANVLTF. CDR3 coding DNA: TGTGCCAGCAGTTCCGGGGGGGCTGGGGCCAACGTCCTGACTTTC.

The V and J genes are TRBV5-1 and TRBJ1-5; TRBD1 matches at 7 bases. Trimming at V came to 4 bases and at J to 0 bases, leaving 13 bases not matched to a gene. The CDR3 has 18 amino acids. Germline V CDR1 and CDR2: SGHRS, YFSETQ. CDR3 region: CASSPQTGPFYSNQPQHF. CDR3 coding DNA: TGCGCCAGCAGCCCTCAGACAGGGCCCTTTTATAGCAATCAGCCCCAGCATTTT.

This clone was observed a handful of times. At one boundary the junction diverges from the germline segment, which might be a read error. The DNA for the CDR3 is TGTGCCAGCAGCTTATACTTCTACGAGCAGTACTTC. This gives the protein CASSLYFYEQYF. The rearrangement uses TRBV28 and TRBJ2-7, with unresolved D. Germline CDR1 MDHEN, CDR2 SYDVKM. The CDR3 length is 12 residues.

At least ten counts were recorded for this clone. The genes are TRBV5-1 and TRBJ2-7, with 7 bases fitting TRBD1. V shed 0 bases, J shed 5 bases, and the junction held 11 bases outside the gene matches. The germline CDR1 and CDR2 sequences are SGHRS and YFSETQ. The CDR3 contains 16 residues. CDR3 in DNA: TGCGCCAGCAGCTTGGGGGGCGCCGGGACAGTAGACGAGCAGTACTTC. As protein: CASSLGGAGTVDEQYF. The full variable domain, in which reference TRBV5-1 and TRBJ2-7 provide the parts outside the CDR3, is KAGVTQTPRYLIKTRGQQVTLSCSPISGHRSVSWYQQTPGQGLQFLFEYFSETQRNKGNFPGRFSGRQFSNSRSEMNVSTLELGDSALYLCASSLGGAGTVDEQYFGPGTRLTVT.

The gene calls are TRBV19 and TRBJ2-6, with D perhaps TRBD1 (5 bases). V was trimmed by 6 bases and J by 0 bases, leaving 12 bases between them. CDR1 is LNHDA, CDR2 SQIVND, per germline (reference sequence). The CDR3 is 16 residues long. CDR3 sequence reads: CASRYPRGSGANVLTF. The CDR3 DNA is TGTGCCAGTAGGTACCCAAGGGGCTCTGGGGCCAACGTCCTGACTTTC.